This TCR beta chain was sequenced for a study of cytomegalovirus exposure and HLA in healthy donors. Study overall: From donors who were HLA-typed, an early data release held around 80 million unique TCRs. The study, taken as a whole, reports: Roughly uniform sequencing depth across donors was assumed, possibly incorrectly. Highest at DRB1 and lowest at HLA-C, TCR association rates differed among HLA loci in a later analysis.

The CDR3 totals 12 residues. Per germline, CDR1 SEHNR and CDR2 FQNEAQ (reference sequence). In regard to this clone: What it binds is unknown. An end of the junction differs from the germline gene, which may be a read error.

The PCR had 60 Vbeta and 13 Jbeta primers. The repertoire was sequenced with immunoSEQ multiplex PCR; TCRdb's copy has only in-frame clones and lacks some. The data show some 140,000 clones, 75% to 80% seen once. Input material: PBMCs. The TCR was taken from a male donor in good health and CMV-seronegative. The rearrangement links TRBV7-9 to TRBJ1-1; 12 bases agree with TRBD1. CDR3 sequence reads: CSSRPGQGAAFF. The CDR3 nucleotides read TGTTCCAGCAGACCGGGACAGGGGGCCGCTTTCTTT.